This TCR beta chain was captured by sequencing in a study of T cells in Graves' hyperthyroidism and ophthalmopathy. Germline V lookup: CDR1 MNHEY, CDR2 SMNVEV (reference sequence). The junction had 5 bases not matched to a gene; V was cut back by 3 bases and J by 6 bases. This CDR3 contains 14 residues. Amplified regions were TCR beta CDR3 sequences from RNA transcripts. The HTBI primer set was used in a first-round RT-PCR of the TCR CDR3. Via MiXCR, TCRdb re-called the multiplex PCR reads, giving one row per CDR3 protein. Among nearly 750,000 distinct CDR3 sequences listed, around 40% were seen once.

V usage is TRBV27 and J usage is TRBJ1-2; 9 positions agree with TRBD1. Sequenced sample: blood. The sequence was obtained from a woman in her thirties or forties with Graves' hyperthyroidism. CDR3 DNA sequence: TGTGCCAGCAGTTTGACTGGGACAGGGCATGGCTACACCTTC. Translation: CASSLTGTGHGYTF.